This TCR beta chain was found in a study of cytomegalovirus exposure and HLA in healthy donors. General study points: There were some 150 TCR beta chains listed as cytomegalovirus-associated. CMV antigen specificity of a few CMV-associated chains was confirmed in vitro. In a later analysis, parvovirus B19, influenza, CMV and Epstein-Barr virus appeared linked to several top co-occurrence clusters. Cytomegalovirus status, reportedly, was diagnosed with high specificity and sensitivity by the classifier.

60 Vbeta and 13 Jbeta primers were used in PCR. The repertoire was sequenced with immunoSEQ multiplex PCR; TCRdb's copy has only in-frame clones and lacks some. Among approximately 100,000 clones listed, approximately 80% were seen once. The CDR3 has 12 residues. V lost 8 bases and J lost 4, with 9 bases in between. From germline, CDR1 is SEHNR and CDR2 FQNEAQ (reference sequence). This clone was seen more than once but under ten times. No antigen is known for it. The chain has TRBV7-9 and TRBJ1-5; tentative D call: TRBD1 (5 bases). The sequencing input was PBMCs. The sequence came from a man aged 35 to 55 in good health and CMV-seropositive. The CDR3 region is CASGAPNQPQHF. The DNA of the CDR3 is TGTGCCAGCGGGGCCCCTAATCAGCCCCAGCATTTT.